The rows below give T cell receptor beta chains drawn from one sample of a study of identical twins. In TCRdb, the 5' RACE reads were re-called with MiXCR into one record per CDR3 protein. The table shows more than 350,000 distinct CDR3 sequences, with approximately 9.1% occurring only once. Sequenced input: naive T cells sorted from blood. Receptor source: a woman aged 45-59 years in good health. Each CDR3 is given with its conserved first and last residue. D genes are given only for firm matches. The listing skips clone size in some rows; elsewhere it reads once, few, many or a size class.

v_gene	d_gene	abundance	j_gene	CDR3nt	CDR3aa
TRBV12-3/TRBV12-4	-	-	TRBJ2-5	TGTGCCAGCACCCCATCGAGGGTACTAGAGACCCAGTACTTC	CASTPSRVLETQYF
TRBV6-6	-	few	TRBJ2-5	TGTGCCAGCAGTTTCCTTGAGGAGACCCAGTACTTC	CASSFLEETQYF
TRBV20-1	TRBD2	-	TRBJ2-1	TGCAGTGCTAGAGATATGGGACTAGCGGGAGGTCCTTTCACCTACAATGAGCAGTTCTTC	CSARDMGLAGGPFTYNEQFF
TRBV11-2	-	many	TRBJ2-3	TGTGCCAGCAGCTTAGAGCTAGCTCAGTATACGCAGTATTTT	CASSLELAQYTQYF
TRBV5-1	-	-	TRBJ1-2	TGCGCCAGCAGCTTGACAGTCCTGGGGGGCTACACCTTC	CASSLTVLGGYTF
TRBV3-1	TRBD2	many	TRBJ2-1	TGTGCCAGCAGCCCCCAGGTTCTAGCGGGATACAATGAGCAGTTCTTC	CASSPQVLAGYNEQFF
TRBV6-1	TRBD2	-	TRBJ2-3	TGTGCCAGCAGTGATTCCTTCTTAGCGGGACGTATCGATACGCAGTATTTT	CASSDSFLAGRIDTQYF
TRBV5-1	TRBD2	-	TRBJ2-1	TGCGCCAGCAGCCGAACTAGCGGGCGGAACAATGAGCAGTTCTTC	CASSRTSGRNNEQFF
TRBV20-1	TRBD2	-	TRBJ2-5	TGCAGTGCTGTCGGTACAGGGACTAGCGGTGAAAACCAAGAGACCCAGTACTTC	CSAVGTGTSGENQETQYF
TRBV12-3/TRBV12-4	TRBD1	many	TRBJ2-2	TGTGCCAGCAGTCTCCGGACAGGGCTTACCGGGGAGCTGTTTTTT	CASSLRTGLTGELFF
TRBV12-5	-	many	TRBJ1-1	TGTGCTAGTGCCGTTGGGGTCACCTCGAACACTGAAGCTTTCTTT	CASAVGVTSNTEAFF
TRBV7-2	TRBD2	-	TRBJ2-3	TGTGCCAGCAGCTTATTTGGACTAGCGGGAGGGGGGACAGATACGCAGTATTTT	CASSLFGLAGGGTDTQYF
TRBV6-2/TRBV6-3	TRBD2	-	TRBJ2-3	TGTGCCAGCAGGCGTGGCGGAGAGCGGGATTGGAGAGATACGCAGTATTTT	CASRRGGERDWRDTQYF
TRBV7-9	TRBD2	few	TRBJ2-2	TGTGCCAGCAGCCCATCGGGACTAGCGGGACCCACCGGGGAGCTGTTTTTT	CASSPSGLAGPTGELFF
TRBV30	-	few	TRBJ2-1	TGTGCCTGGAGTCGGAAAGGCAATGAGCAGTTCTTC	CAWSRKGNEQFF
TRBV5-1	-	many	TRBJ1-1	TGCGCCAGCAGCTTGATTGGGGGGCCGAACACTGAAGCTTTCTTT	CASSLIGGPNTEAFF
TRBV15	TRBD2	-	TRBJ2-3	TGTGCCACCAGCAGAGATGTCCTAGCGGGAGGGTCACCGGTTGCAGATACGCAGTATTTT	CATSRDVLAGGSPVADTQYF
TRBV28	-	few	TRBJ2-5	TGTGCCAGCAGACTCGGGGGAAAAGAGACCCAGTACTTC	CASRLGGKETQYF
TRBV27	-	few	TRBJ2-6	TGTGCCAGCAGTTGGAATGGGGCCAACGTCCTGACTTTC	CASSWNGANVLTF
TRBV23-1	-	-	TRBJ2-7	TGCGCCAGCAGTCAATCGACCTACAGGGACGAGCAGTACTTC	CASSQSTYRDEQYF
TRBV29-1	-	-	TRBJ1-1	TGCAGCGTTGTCTTGGGCAGCCAAGAAGCTTTCTTT	CSVVLGSQEAFF
TRBV6-1	-	-	TRBJ1-1	TGTGCCAGCAGGGTGACAGTGAACACTGAAGCTTTCTTT	CASRVTVNTEAFF
TRBV6-5	-	few	TRBJ2-7	TGTGCCAGCAGCCCGCTCGTCGGAGCCATGAGATACGAGCAGTACTTC	CASSPLVGAMRYEQYF
TRBV6-5	-	-	TRBJ1-1	TGTGCCAGCAGTTACTCAACAGGTCAGGGATGGACTGAAGCTTTCTTT	CASSYSTGQGWTEAFF
TRBV21-1	-	-	TRBJ2-3	TGTGCCAGCAGTGGAGACAGGGTGACAGATACGCAGTATTTT	CASSGDRVTDTQYF
TRBV15	-	few	TRBJ2-1	TGTGCCACCAGCCGCCTCCGGGACCGCAATGAGCAGTTCTTC	CATSRLRDRNEQFF
TRBV29-1	-	many	TRBJ2-1	TGCAGCGTTCCCCAGGTTACCCGGAACAATGAGCAGTTCTTC	CSVPQVTRNNEQFF
TRBV11-2	-	few	TRBJ2-3	TGTGCCAGCAGCTTATTCGGCGGGGCCCTCACAGATACGCAGTATTTT	CASSLFGGALTDTQYF
TRBV10-3	TRBD1	few	TRBJ2-7	TGTGCCGTTAGATCCGACAGGGGGCCAGTATACGAGCAGTACTTC	CAVRSDRGPVYEQYF
TRBV10-3	-	few	TRBJ1-1	TGTGCCATCAGTGAGTCGACATGGGGCCTGAACACTGAAGCTTTCTTT	CAISESTWGLNTEAFF
TRBV12-3/TRBV12-4	-	-	TRBJ2-2	TGTGCCAGCAAGTTTCTCGATGCTCCCACCGGGGAGCTGTTTTTT	CASKFLDAPTGELFF
TRBV5-1	TRBD2	many	TRBJ2-1	TGCGCCAGCAGGGGACTAGTCTGGGAGGGATACAATGAGCAGTTCTTC	CASRGLVWEGYNEQFF
TRBV5-1	-	-	TRBJ2-7	TGCGCCAGCAGCTTGGGACCAGGCTACGAGCAGTACTTC	CASSLGPGYEQYF
TRBV6-2/TRBV6-3	-	few	TRBJ2-7	TGTGCCAGCACTGACTGGGGGTACGAGCAGTACTTC	CASTDWGYEQYF
TRBV11-2	-	few	TRBJ2-5	TGTGCCAGCAGCTTAAAACTGGGGGAGACCCAGTACTTC	CASSLKLGETQYF
TRBV11-2	-	-	TRBJ2-5	TGTGCCAGCAGCTTGGTGGGAGCCCAAGAGACCCAGTACTTC	CASSLVGAQETQYF
TRBV20-1	TRBD2	few	TRBJ2-7	TGCAGTGCTGGGAAGCTAGCGGGAGGGCCCTACGAGCAGTACTTC	CSAGKLAGGPYEQYF
TRBV15	TRBD1	-	TRBJ2-3	TGTGCCACCAGCAGAGGGGACAGGGGAACAGATACGCAGTATTTT	CATSRGDRGTDTQYF
TRBV12-3/TRBV12-4	TRBD2	many	TRBJ2-2	TGTGCCAGCAGTTGGAGCGGGAGCAGAATCAGGGAGCTGTTTTTT	CASSWSGSRIRELFF
TRBV7-2	TRBD2	-	TRBJ2-3	TGTGCCAGCAGCGCGGGACCTCGAAGCGGGGCCTCTAGCACAGATACGCAGTATTTT	CASSAGPRSGASSTDTQYF
TRBV11-2	TRBD2	few	TRBJ2-3	TGTGCCAGCAGCTTAGATAGCGGACTAGCTGCAGATACGCAGTATTTT	CASSLDSGLAADTQYF
TRBV2	-	many	TRBJ1-5	TGTGCCAGCAGGCCCCAGTGGAGGGAACAGCCCCAGCATTTT	CASRPQWREQPQHF
TRBV5-1	-	few	TRBJ2-5	TGCGCCAGCAGCCTGCGGGTCGATCAAGAGACCCAGTACTTC	CASSLRVDQETQYF
TRBV6-5	-	many	TRBJ2-1	TGTGCCAGCAGTTACTCGGCGGGAAAGCAGTTCTTC	CASSYSAGKQFF
TRBV20-1	-	-	TRBJ2-3	TGCAGTGCGGGTTTAGCTAGGGAGGCAGATACGCAGTATTTT	CSAGLAREADTQYF
TRBV20-1	-	-	TRBJ2-1	TGCAGTGCACTTCGGGTCAGGGTAGATGAGCAGTTCTTC	CSALRVRVDEQFF
TRBV5-1	TRBD2	few	TRBJ2-3	TGCGCCAGCAGCCCGTGGGCTAGCGGGAGGGCCCTCACAGATACGCAGTATTTT	CASSPWASGRALTDTQYF
TRBV20-1	-	few	TRBJ1-2	TGCAGTGCTAGAGGGGCGGTTTATGGCTACACCTTC	CSARGAVYGYTF
TRBV4-1	-	-	TRBJ2-5	TGCGCCAGCAGCCAAGGGGTCACGGAGACCCAGTACTTC	CASSQGVTETQYF
TRBV24-1	TRBD1	many	TRBJ2-3	TGTGCCACCAGTCGGGACAGGGGGCGTGACGCAGATACGCAGTATTTT	CATSRDRGRDADTQYF
TRBV7-3	-	few	TRBJ2-7	TGTGCCAGCAGCTTGGGTGCCCTCTACGAGCAGTACTTC	CASSLGALYEQYF
TRBV15	-	few	TRBJ2-1	TGTGCCACCAGCAGAGATGAGGGCTCCTACAATGAGCAGTTCTTC	CATSRDEGSYNEQFF
TRBV11-2	TRBD1	-	TRBJ1-1	TGTGCCAGCAGCTCGGTAGGGACAGACCAGAACACTGAAGCTTTCTTT	CASSSVGTDQNTEAFF